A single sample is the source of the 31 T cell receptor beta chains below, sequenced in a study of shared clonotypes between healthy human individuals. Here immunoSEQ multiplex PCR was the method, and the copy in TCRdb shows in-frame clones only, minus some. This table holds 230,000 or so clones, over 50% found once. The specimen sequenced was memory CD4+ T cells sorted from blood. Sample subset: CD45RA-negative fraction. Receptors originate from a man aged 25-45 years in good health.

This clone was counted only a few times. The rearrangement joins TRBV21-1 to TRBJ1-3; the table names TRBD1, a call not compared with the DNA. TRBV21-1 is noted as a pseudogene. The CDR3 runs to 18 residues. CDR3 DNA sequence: TGTGCCAGCAGCAAAGAAGAGGGGACAGTATGTTCTGGAAACACCATATATTTT. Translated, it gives CASSKEEGTVCSGNTIYF.

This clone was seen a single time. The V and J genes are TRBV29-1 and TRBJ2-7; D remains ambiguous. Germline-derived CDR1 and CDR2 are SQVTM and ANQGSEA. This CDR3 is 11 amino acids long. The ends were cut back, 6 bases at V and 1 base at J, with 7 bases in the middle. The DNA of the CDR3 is TGCAGCGTCGAAAGTTCCTACGAGCAGTACTTC. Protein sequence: CSVESSYEQYF.

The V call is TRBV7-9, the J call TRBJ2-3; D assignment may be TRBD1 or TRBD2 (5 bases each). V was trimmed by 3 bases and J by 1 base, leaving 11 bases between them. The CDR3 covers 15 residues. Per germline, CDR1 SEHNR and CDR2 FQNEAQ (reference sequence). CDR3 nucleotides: TGTGCCAGCAGCTTGCTCGGGGCAGGCACAGATACGCAGTATTTT. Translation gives CASSLLGAGTDTQYF.

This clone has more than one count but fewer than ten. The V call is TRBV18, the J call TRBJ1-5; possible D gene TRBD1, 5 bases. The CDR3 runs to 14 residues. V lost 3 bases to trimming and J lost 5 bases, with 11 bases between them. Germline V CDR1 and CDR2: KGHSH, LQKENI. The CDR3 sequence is CASSPKGGDQPQHF. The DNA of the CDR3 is TGTGCCAGCTCACCGAAGGGAGGGGATCAGCCCCAGCATTTT.

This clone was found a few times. The DNA of the CDR3 is TGTGCCACCCAACCGGCCGGCGGGGCCGAGGGCACTGAGCAGTTCTTC. This translates into CATQPAGGAEGTEQFF. The J gene is TRBJ2-1, the V gene TRBV28, with D maybe TRBD2 (6 bases). The CDR3 consists of 16 residues. Germline lookup yields CDR1 MDHEN and CDR2 SYDVKM. V was clipped by 10 bases and J by 9 bases, with 28 bases between them. Full variable domain (remainder filled in from reference TRBV28 and TRBJ2-1): DVKVTQSSRYLVKRTGEKVFLECVQDMDHENMFWYRQDPGLGLRLIYFSYDVKMKEKGDIPEGYSVSREKKERFSLILESASTNQTSMYLCATQPAGGAEGTEQFFGPGTRLTVL.

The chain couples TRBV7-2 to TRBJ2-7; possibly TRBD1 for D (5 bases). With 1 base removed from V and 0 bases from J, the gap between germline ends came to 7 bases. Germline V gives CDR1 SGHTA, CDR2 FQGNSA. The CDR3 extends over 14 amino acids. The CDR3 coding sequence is TGTGCCAGCAGCTTAGGTGACAGCTCCTACGAGCAGTACTTC. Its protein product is CASSLGDSSYEQYF.

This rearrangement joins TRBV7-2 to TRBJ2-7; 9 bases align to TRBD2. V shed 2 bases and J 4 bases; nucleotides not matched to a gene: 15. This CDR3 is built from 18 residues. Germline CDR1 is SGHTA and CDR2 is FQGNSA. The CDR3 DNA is TGTGCCAGCAGCTTACTCGTTGTACCCAGGACTAGCGAATACGAGCAGTACTTC. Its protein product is CASSLLVVPRTSEYEQYF.

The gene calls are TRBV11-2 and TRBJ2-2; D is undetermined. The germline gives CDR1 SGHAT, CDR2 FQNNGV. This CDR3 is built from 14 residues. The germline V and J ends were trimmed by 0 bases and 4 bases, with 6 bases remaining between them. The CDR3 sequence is CASSLDLGTGELFF. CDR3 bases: TGTGCCAGCAGCTTAGATCTCGGCACCGGGGAGCTGTTTTTT.

In DNA, the CDR3 is TGTGCCAGCAGCCCCACCCTGTACAATGAGCAGTTCTTC. Translating gives CASSPTLYNEQFF. This rearrangement joins TRBV6-5 to TRBJ2-1; D ambiguous. From germline, CDR1 is MNHEY and CDR2 SVGAGI. The CDR3 is 13 residues long. With 6 bases removed from V and 4 bases from J, the gap between germline ends came to 10 bases.

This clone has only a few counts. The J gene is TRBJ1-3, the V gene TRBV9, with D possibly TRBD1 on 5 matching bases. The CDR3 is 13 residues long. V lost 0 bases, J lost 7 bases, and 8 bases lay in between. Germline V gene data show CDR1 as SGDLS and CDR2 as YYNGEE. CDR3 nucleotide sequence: TGTGCCAGCAGCGTAGGACAGCGCAACACCATATATTTT. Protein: CASSVGQRNTIYF.

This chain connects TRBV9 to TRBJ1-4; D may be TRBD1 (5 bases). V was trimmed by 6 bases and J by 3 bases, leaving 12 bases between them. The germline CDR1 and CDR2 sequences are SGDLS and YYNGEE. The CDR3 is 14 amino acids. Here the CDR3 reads CASKPGGPNEKLFF. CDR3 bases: TGTGCCAGCAAGCCCGGGGGACCTAATGAAAAACTGTTTTTT.

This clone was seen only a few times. The CDR3 DNA reads TGTGCCAGCAGTGAACTGGATTACGAGCAGTACTTC. It codes for CASSELDYEQYF. The rearrangement uses TRBV6-1 and TRBJ2-7, with D hard to call. Looked up from germline, CDR1 is MNHNS and CDR2 is SASEGT. The CDR3 contains 12 residues. The ends were cut back, 2 bases at V and 4 bases at J, with 6 bases in the middle.

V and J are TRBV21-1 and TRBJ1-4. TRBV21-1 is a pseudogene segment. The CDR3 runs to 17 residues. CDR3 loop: CASSSPHGKGLNEKLFF. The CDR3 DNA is TGTGCCAGCAGCTCTCCACATGGAAAGGGATTGAATGAAAAACTGTTTTTT.

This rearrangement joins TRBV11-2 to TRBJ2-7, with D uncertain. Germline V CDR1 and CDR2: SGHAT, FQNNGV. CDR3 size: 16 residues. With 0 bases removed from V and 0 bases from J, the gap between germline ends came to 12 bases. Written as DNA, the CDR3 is TGTGCCAGCAGCTTAGATGTTATACCATTCTCCTACGAGCAGTACTTC. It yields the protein CASSLDVIPFSYEQYF.

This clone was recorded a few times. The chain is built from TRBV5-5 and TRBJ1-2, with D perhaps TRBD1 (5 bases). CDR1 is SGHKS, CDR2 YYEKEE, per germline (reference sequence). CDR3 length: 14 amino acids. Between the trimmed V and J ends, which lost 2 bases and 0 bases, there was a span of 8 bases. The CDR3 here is CASSLTQANYGYTF. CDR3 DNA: TGTGCCAGCAGCTTAACACAGGCTAACTATGGCTACACCTTC.

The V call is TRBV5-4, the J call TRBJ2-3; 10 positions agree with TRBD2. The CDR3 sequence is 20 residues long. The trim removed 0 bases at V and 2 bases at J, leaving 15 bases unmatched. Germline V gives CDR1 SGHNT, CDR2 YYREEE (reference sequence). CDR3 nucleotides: TGTGCCAGCAGCTTGGGGGGACTAGCGACACCGAGCGCGAACACAGATACGCAGTATTTT. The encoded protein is CASSLGGLATPSANTDTQYF. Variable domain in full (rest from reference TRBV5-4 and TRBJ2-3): ETGVTQSPTHLIKTRGQQVTLRCSSQSGHNTVSWYQQALGQGPQFIFQYYREEENGRGNFPPRFSGLQFPNYSSELNVNALELDDSALYLCASSLGGLATPSANTDTQYFGPGTRLTVL.

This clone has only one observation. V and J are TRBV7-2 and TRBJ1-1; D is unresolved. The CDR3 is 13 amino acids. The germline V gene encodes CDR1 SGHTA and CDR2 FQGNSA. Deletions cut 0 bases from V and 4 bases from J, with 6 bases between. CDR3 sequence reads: CASSLAVGTEAFF. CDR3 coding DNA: TGTGCCAGCAGCTTAGCGGTCGGCACTGAAGCTTTCTTT.

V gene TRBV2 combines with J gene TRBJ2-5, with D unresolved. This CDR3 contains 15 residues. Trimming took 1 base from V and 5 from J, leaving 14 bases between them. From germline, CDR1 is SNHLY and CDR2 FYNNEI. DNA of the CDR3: TGTGCCAGCAGTGAAGGGCCTGATCTCAAGGAGACCCAGTACTTC. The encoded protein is CASSEGPDLKETQYF.

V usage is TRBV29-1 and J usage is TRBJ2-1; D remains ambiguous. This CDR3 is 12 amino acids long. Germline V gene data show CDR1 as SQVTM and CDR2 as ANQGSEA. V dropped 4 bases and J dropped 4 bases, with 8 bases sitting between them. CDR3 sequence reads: CSVAARYNEQFF. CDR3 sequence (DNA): TGCAGCGTTGCTGCAAGGTACAATGAGCAGTTCTTC.

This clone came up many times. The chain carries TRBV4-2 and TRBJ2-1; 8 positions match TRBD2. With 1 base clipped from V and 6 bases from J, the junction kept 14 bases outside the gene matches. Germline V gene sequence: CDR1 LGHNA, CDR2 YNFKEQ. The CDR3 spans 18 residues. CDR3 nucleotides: TGTGCCAGCAGCCAAGGGGGCGGGAGGCAGGGTGTGGCCAATGAGCAGTTCTTC. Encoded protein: CASSQGGGRQGVANEQFF.

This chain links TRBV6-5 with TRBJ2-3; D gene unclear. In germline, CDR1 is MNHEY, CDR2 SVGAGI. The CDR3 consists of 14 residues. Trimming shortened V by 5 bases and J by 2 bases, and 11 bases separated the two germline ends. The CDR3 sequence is CASSKKGSTDTQYF. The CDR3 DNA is TGTGCCAGCAGTAAGAAGGGTTCCACAGATACGCAGTATTTT.

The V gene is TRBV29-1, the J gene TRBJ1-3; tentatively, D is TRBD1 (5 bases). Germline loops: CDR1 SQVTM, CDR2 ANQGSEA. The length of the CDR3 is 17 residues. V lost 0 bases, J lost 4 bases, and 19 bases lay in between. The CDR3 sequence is CSVEDLGSGRWGNTIYF. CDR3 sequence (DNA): TGCAGCGTTGAAGATCTCGGGTCGGGACGGTGGGGAAACACCATATATTTT. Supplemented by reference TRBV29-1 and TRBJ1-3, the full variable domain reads SAVISQKPSRDICQRGTSLTIQCQVDSQVTMMFWYRQQPGQSLTLIATANQGSEATYESGFVIDKFPISRPNLTFSTLTVSNMSPEDSSIYLCSVEDLGSGRWGNTIYFGEGSWLTVV.

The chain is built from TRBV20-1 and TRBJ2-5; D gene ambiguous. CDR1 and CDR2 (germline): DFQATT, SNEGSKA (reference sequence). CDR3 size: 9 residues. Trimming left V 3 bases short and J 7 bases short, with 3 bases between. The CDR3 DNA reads TGCAGTGCTAGGGGGACCCAGTACTTC. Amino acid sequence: CSARGTQYF.

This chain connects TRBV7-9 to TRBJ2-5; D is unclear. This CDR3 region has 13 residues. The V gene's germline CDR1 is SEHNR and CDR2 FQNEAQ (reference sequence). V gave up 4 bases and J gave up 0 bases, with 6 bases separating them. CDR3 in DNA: TGTGCCAGCAGCTCCCAGCACCAAGAGACCCAGTACTTC. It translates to CASSSQHQETQYF.

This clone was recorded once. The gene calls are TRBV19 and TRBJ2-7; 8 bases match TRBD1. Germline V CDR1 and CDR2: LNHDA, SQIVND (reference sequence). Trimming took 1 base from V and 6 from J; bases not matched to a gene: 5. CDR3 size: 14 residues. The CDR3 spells CASSIGPGGLEQYF. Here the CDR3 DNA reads TGTGCCAGTAGTATAGGCCCAGGGGGCCTCGAGCAGTACTTC.

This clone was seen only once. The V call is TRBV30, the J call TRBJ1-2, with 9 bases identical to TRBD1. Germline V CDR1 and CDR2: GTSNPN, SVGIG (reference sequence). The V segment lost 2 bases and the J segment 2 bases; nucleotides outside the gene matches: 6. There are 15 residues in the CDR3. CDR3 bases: TGTGCCTGGAGTACACAGGGGGCGTTAAACTATGGCTACACCTTC. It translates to CAWSTQGALNYGYTF.

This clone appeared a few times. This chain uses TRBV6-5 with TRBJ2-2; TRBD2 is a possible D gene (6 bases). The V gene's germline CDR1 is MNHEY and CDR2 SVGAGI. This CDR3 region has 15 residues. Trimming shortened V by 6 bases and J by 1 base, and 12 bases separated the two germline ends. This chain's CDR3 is CASSQRGGNTGELFF. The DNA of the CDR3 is TGTGCCAGCAGCCAAAGGGGAGGGAACACCGGGGAGCTGTTTTTT.

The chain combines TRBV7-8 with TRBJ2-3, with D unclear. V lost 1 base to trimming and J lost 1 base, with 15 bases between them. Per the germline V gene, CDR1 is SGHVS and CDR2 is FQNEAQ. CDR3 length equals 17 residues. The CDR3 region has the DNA TGTGCCAGCAGCTTAGACGATTTGGGCGGCGGCACAGATACGCAGTATTTT. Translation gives CASSLDDLGGGTDTQYF.

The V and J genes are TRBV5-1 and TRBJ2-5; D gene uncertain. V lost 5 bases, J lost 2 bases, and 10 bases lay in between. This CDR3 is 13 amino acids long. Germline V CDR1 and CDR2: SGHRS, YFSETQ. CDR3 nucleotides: TGCGCCAGCAGATCACTTCCACAAGAGACCCAGTACTTC. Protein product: CASRSLPQETQYF.

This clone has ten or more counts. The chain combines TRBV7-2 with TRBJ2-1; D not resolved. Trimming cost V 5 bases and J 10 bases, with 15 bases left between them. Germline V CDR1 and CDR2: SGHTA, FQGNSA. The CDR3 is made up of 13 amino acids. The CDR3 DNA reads TGTGCCAGCAGCCTACCCCCTATCTACGAGCAGTTCTTC. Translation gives CASSLPPIYEQFF.

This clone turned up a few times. This CDR3 is CASQRETYNEQFF. CDR3 DNA sequence: TGTGCCTCACAGCGGGAGACTTACAATGAGCAGTTCTTC. The chain recombines TRBV2 with TRBJ2-1; 8 bases match TRBD2. CDR3 length equals 13 residues. V was clipped by 11 bases and J by 4 bases; unmatched bases: 7. Germline V gene lookup returns CDR1 SNHLY and CDR2 FYNNEI.